The rows below give T cell receptor beta chains drawn from one sample of a study of PD-L1 blockade in urothelial cancer. Clones were sequenced by immunoSEQ multiplex PCR, and TCRdb holds only the in-frame ones, with some missing. The sample consists of about 87,000 clones, roughly 89% of them appearing once. This sample comprised PBMCs, obtained around atezolizumab (anti-PD-L1) treatment. These receptors were obtained from a man aged 60 to 69 with urothelial cancer. Each CDR3 is given with its conserved first and last residue. Fields, in order: V gene, J gene, clone size, D gene, CDR3 DNA, CDR3 protein. D genes are given only for firm matches. For some rows the clone size is stated as once, few or many, or as a class when expanded; others skip it.

TRBV25-1	TRBJ1-3	.	.	TGTGCCAGCAGTGACTTGGGGACACATGGTTGGTCTGGAAACACCATATATTTT	CASSDLGTHGWSGNTIYF
TRBV28	TRBJ1-4	.	.	TGTGCCACTCGACTATTCGACGAGGCTAATGAAAAACTGTTTTTT	CATRLFDEANEKLFF
TRBV6-6	TRBJ2-3	.	.	TGTGCCAGCCGTTTCCCCGGAGATACGCAGTATTTT	CASRFPGDTQYF
TRBV5-8	TRBJ2-3	.	TRBD2	TGTGCCAGCAGCCCAGGACTAGCGGGCCTAAGGACAGATACGCAGTATTTT	CASSPGLAGLRTDTQYF
TRBV7-7	TRBJ2-1	.	.	TGTGCCAGCAGCGCCAGGGGGGATAGTGATGAGCAGTTCTTC	CASSARGDSDEQFF
TRBV2	TRBJ1-5	.	TRBD1	TGTGCCAGCAGTGAGACAGGGGGCAATCAGCCCCAGCATTTT	CASSETGGNQPQHF
TRBV7-3	TRBJ2-5	few	TRBD2	TGTGCCAGCAGCTTAATGGGGAGGGGAGGGGCTAACCAAGAGACCCAGTACTTC	CASSLMGRGGANQETQYF
TRBV28	TRBJ1-4	.	.	TGTGCCAGCAGTTCTCCGGGGGCGGGGGATGAAAAACTGTTTTTT	CASSSPGAGDEKLFF
TRBV5-8	TRBJ2-1	.	TRBD2	TGTGCCAGCAGCCTTTCGCTAGCGGGTACCTACAATGAGCAGTTCTTC	CASSLSLAGTYNEQFF
TRBV7-9	TRBJ2-7	.	.	TGTGCCAGCAGCTTAGGTGGCAGGATTGTGGACGAGCAGTACTTC	CASSLGGRIVDEQYF
TRBV27	TRBJ2-7	.	TRBD1	TGTGCCAGCAGTCCCCAGACAGGGACGATAACCTACGAGCAGTACTTC	CASSPQTGTITYEQYF
TRBV10-3	TRBJ2-5	.	TRBD1	TGTGCCATCAGTGACGCCGGGACAGGGAGGCAAGAGACCCAGTACTTC	CAISDAGTGRQETQYF
TRBV27	TRBJ1-5	.	TRBD1	TGTGCCAGCAGTTCCACACGACAGGGGGCGCGGGCTCAGCCCCAGCATTTT	CASSSTRQGARAQPQHF
TRBV7-2	TRBJ2-7	few	.	TGTGCCAGCAGCTTAAGCTTCTACGAGCAGTACTTC	CASSLSFYEQYF
TRBV4-2	TRBJ2-5	.	.	TGTGCCAGCAGCCAAGTCGGCAGGGGCCTACAGGAGACCCAGTACTTC	CASSQVGRGLQETQYF
TRBV5-1	TRBJ2-3	few	.	TGCGCCAGCAGCTTGGTAGCATCAGATACGCAGTATTTT	CASSLVASDTQYF
TRBV5-4	TRBJ1-2	.	TRBD1	TGTGCCAGCAGCCTACAGGGGGCTGAAGGCTACACCTTC	CASSLQGAEGYTF
TRBV29-1	TRBJ2-5	.	TRBD1	TGCAGCGTTGAGCCGGACAGGGCTCCGAGGGAGACCCAGTACTTC	CSVEPDRAPRETQYF
TRBV5-1	TRBJ2-3	.	.	TGCGCCAGCAGCTTGGATGGGGGGACCACAGATACGCAGTATTTT	CASSLDGGTTDTQYF
TRBV4-3	TRBJ2-1	.	.	TGCGCCAGTAGCCAACAACAGGGTGACAATGAGCAGTTCTTC	CASSQQQGDNEQFF
TRBV27	TRBJ1-3	once	.	TGTGCCAGCAGTATAACACAGGGAAACACCATATATTTT	CASSITQGNTIYF
TRBV7-9	TRBJ2-7	.	.	TGTGCCAGCAGCCCCGAGGCCCCCTGGGAGGACGAGCAGTACTTC	CASSPEAPWEDEQYF
TRBV5-1	TRBJ1-1	.	TRBD1	TGCGCCAGCGGGCAGGGGGCAGTTAGGACTGAAGCTTTCTTT	CASGQGAVRTEAFF
TRBV11-2	TRBJ1-2	.	.	TGTGCCAGCAGGGGGGCCCGCCCGGACAATCTCTATGGCTACACCTTC	CASRGARPDNLYGYTF
TRBV6-5	TRBJ2-3	.	TRBD1	TGTGCCAGCAGCCCCGGACAGGGGGCTTCAGATACGCAGTATTTT	CASSPGQGASDTQYF
TRBV7-2	TRBJ2-5	.	TRBD2	TGTGCCAGCAGCCTACTAGCGGGATTCCAAGAGACCCAGTACTTC	CASSLLAGFQETQYF